One sample yielded the 17 T cell receptor beta chains listed below, sequenced in a study of cytomegalovirus exposure and HLA in healthy donors. The PCR was carried out with 60 Vbeta primers and 13 Jbeta primers. Here immunoSEQ multiplex PCR was the method, and the copy in TCRdb shows in-frame clones only, minus some. The sample lists around 170,000 clones, more than 70% occurring once. Material: PBMCs. The source of these receptors is a girl between 5 and 17 years old in good health and CMV-seronegative.

The J gene is TRBJ2-1, the V gene TRBV7-3; 10 nucleotides align to TRBD2. CDR1 is SGHTA and CDR2 is FQGTGA in the germline V gene. Unmatched junction bases numbered 6, after V lost 5 bases and J lost 5 bases. The CDR3 is made up of 15 amino acids. In nucleotides, the CDR3 is TGTGCCAGCAGCGCTACCGGACTAGCGGACAATGAGCAGTTCTTC. It is translated as CASSATGLADNEQFF.

The chain is built from TRBV27 and TRBJ1-1; no firm D call. With 5 bases removed from V and 1 base from J, the gap between germline ends came to 8 bases. Germline-derived CDR1 and CDR2 are MNHEY and SMNVEV (reference sequence). The CDR3 length is 13 residues. This CDR3 is CASSAEGNTEAFF. The CDR3 region has the DNA TGTGCCAGCAGTGCAGAGGGGAACACTGAAGCTTTCTTT.

The rearrangement joins TRBV25-1 to TRBJ1-2; D may be TRBD1 (5 bases). The CDR3 sequence is 13 residues long. Per germline, CDR1 MGHDK and CDR2 SYGVNS. Trimming shortened V by 6 bases and J by 1 base, and 9 bases separated the two germline ends. The CDR3 bases are TGTGCCAGCAGGGAACAGGATAACTATGGCTACACCTTC. The encoded protein is CASREQDNYGYTF.

CDR3 bases: TGTGCCAGCCTGCCCGCGGATATCTCTGGAAACACCATATATTTT. Protein sequence: CASLPADISGNTIYF. The chain joins TRBV19 to TRBJ1-3; no clear D. Germline loops: CDR1 LNHDA, CDR2 SQIVND (reference sequence). The CDR3 consists of 15 residues. V dropped 9 bases and J dropped 0 bases, with 15 bases sitting between them.

This clone was detected only a few times. V is TRBV19 and J is TRBJ1-4, with a tentative D call TRBD1 (6 bases). Germline V gene sequence: CDR1 LNHDA, CDR2 SQIVND (reference sequence). V lost 1 base to trimming and J lost 7 bases, with 13 bases between them. The CDR3 is 15 amino acids. This CDR3 reads CASSIAGGQSEKLFF. CDR3 nucleotides: TGTGCCAGTAGTATAGCCGGGGGGCAGAGTGAAAAACTGTTTTTT.

The chain is built from TRBV19 and TRBJ1-2, with 12 bases fitting TRBD1. V lost 5 bases and J lost 8; bases outside the gene matches: 12. The CDR3 runs to 16 residues. Germline lookup yields CDR1 LNHDA and CDR2 SQIVND (reference sequence). For the CDR3, the DNA is TGTGCCAGTAGTTCACCGGGACAGGGGGCGAGTTACGGCTACACCTTC. This gives the protein CASSSPGQGASYGYTF.

CDR3 DNA sequence: TGTGCCAGCTCCCCCCGACAGACGATTTCTTACGAGCAGTACTTC. Translated, it gives CASSPRQTISYEQYF. The J gene is TRBJ2-7, the V gene TRBV7-9; possible D gene TRBD1, 5 bases. V shed 8 bases and J shed 4 bases, with 21 bases lying between them. The CDR3 spans 15 residues. Germline values: CDR1 SEHNR, CDR2 FQNEAQ (reference sequence).

V usage is TRBV5-4 and J usage is TRBJ1-4; possibly TRBD1 for D (6 bases). The V end lost 0 bases, the J end lost 12 bases, and 9 bases lay between the germline ends. There are 12 residues in the CDR3. Looked up from germline, CDR1 is SGHNT and CDR2 is YYREEE (reference sequence). This CDR3 is CASSLATGELFF. In nucleotides, the CDR3 is TGTGCCAGCAGCTTGGCGACAGGAGAACTGTTTTTT.

The chain joins TRBV6-1 to TRBJ2-5, with TRBD2 identical over 12 bases. From germline, CDR1 is MNHNS and CDR2 SASEGT. The CDR3 totals 14 residues. The trim removed 7 bases at V and 3 bases at J, leaving 3 bases unmatched. The CDR3 loop is CASIRTSGKETQYF. The CDR3 bases are TGTGCCAGCATCCGGACTAGCGGGAAAGAGACCCAGTACTTC.

The chain has TRBV28 and TRBJ1-6; D call uncertain. This CDR3 spans 15 amino acids. V was cut by 5 bases and J by 7 bases, with 15 bases left in between. The V gene's germline CDR1 is MDHEN and CDR2 SYDVKM. This CDR3 is CASSPAGVRNSPLHF. DNA of the CDR3: TGTGCCAGCAGTCCCGCCGGAGTACGGAATTCACCCCTCCACTTT.

This clone has only one observation. This chain connects TRBV13 to TRBJ2-5, with D perhaps matching TRBD2 (6 bases). Per germline, CDR1 PRHDT and CDR2 FYEKMQ (reference sequence). Trimming took off 5 bases at V and 1 base at J, with 11 bases between the two ends. The CDR3 runs 14 residues. The CDR3, as DNA: TGTGCCAGCAGCGGGCTAGCGTTCCAAGAGACCCAGTACTTC. Encoded protein: CASSGLAFQETQYF.

This sequence joins TRBV19 and TRBJ2-5; D possibly corresponds to TRBD1 (6 bases). The CDR3 loop spans 15 amino acids. V was shortened by 4 bases and J by 5 bases, with 17 bases between the two germline ends. Germline lookup yields CDR1 LNHDA and CDR2 SQIVND (reference sequence). The CDR3 spells CASSSTTAQGETQYF. As DNA, the CDR3 is TGTGCCAGTAGTAGCACGACAGCCCAGGGGGAGACCCAGTACTTC.

The chain carries TRBV9 and TRBJ2-7, with D maybe TRBD1 (6 bases). Trimming took 3 bases from V and 2 from J, leaving 15 bases between them. CDR3 length: 15 amino acids. In germline, CDR1 is SGDLS, CDR2 YYNGEE. In DNA, the CDR3 is TGTGCCAGCAGCGCGGGGACACCGGCAACCTACGAGCAGTACTTC. It codes for CASSAGTPATYEQYF.

The chain is built from TRBV6-1 and TRBJ2-5, with 14 positions matching TRBD2. V dropped 1 base and J dropped 2; count of bases not matched to a gene: 6. Germline loops: CDR1 MNHNS, CDR2 SASEGT. The CDR3 is made up of 18 amino acids. The CDR3 sequence is CASSEGGRTSGGQETQYF. The CDR3 DNA sequence: TGTGCCAGCAGTGAAGGAGGGCGGACTAGCGGGGGGCAAGAGACCCAGTACTTC.

This clone has more than one count but fewer than ten. The V and J genes are TRBV28 and TRBJ2-7, with a possible D match to TRBD2 (5 bases). CDR1 MDHEN and CDR2 SYDVKM come from the germline V gene. The CDR3 runs to 13 residues. The V gene lost 6 bases and the J gene lost 4 bases, with 13 bases spanning the gap. As DNA, the CDR3 is TGTGCCAGCAGAATTTCCGGGGAGTACGAGCAGTACTTC. This translates into CASRISGEYEQYF.

The rearrangement uses TRBV15 and TRBJ2-1, with TRBD1 identical over 9 bases. V was pared by 1 base and J by 0 bases, with 7 bases of the junction left unmatched. Germline-derived CDR1 and CDR2 are LNHNV and YYDKDF (reference sequence). The CDR3 spans 18 residues. CDR3 bases: TGTGCCACCAGCAGAGTCGGACAGGGGAGGGGCTCCTACAATGAGCAGTTCTTC. It specifies CATSRVGQGRGSYNEQFF.

This clone appeared a single time. The rearrangement joins TRBV19 to TRBJ1-2; 8 nucleotides align to TRBD1. CDR3 length: 14 amino acids. The germline CDR1 and CDR2 sequences are LNHDA and SQIVND (reference sequence). The ends lost 1 base at V and 8 bases at J; junction bases unmatched: 6. The DNA of the CDR3 is TGTGCCAGTAGTATAGGCGGCAGGGGGCAAGGCTACACCTTC. Translated: CASSIGGRGQGYTF.